The clone carrying this TCR beta chain was counted once. Its target is not known. The sample comes from a study of T cells in Graves' hyperthyroidism and ophthalmopathy. Researchers took RNA transcripts and amplified the TCR beta CDR3 regions from them. The HTBI primer set drove a first-round RT-PCR of the TCR CDR3. Each CDR3 protein gets one entry after TCRdb re-called the multiplex PCR reads with MiXCR. The sample lists about 260,000 distinct CDR3 sequences, 25% occurring once. Whole-study findings and limits: Blood also carried most thyroid clonotypes expanded above 0.001.

Uncontrolled infections, other autoimmune diseases, pregnancy or lactation led to exclusion of patients. Diagnoses rested on clinical symptoms, serum thyroxine and TRAb, thyroid ultrasound and orbital computed tomography. J lost 4 bases, V lost 8 bases, and 6 bases had no gene match. The germline gives CDR1 MNHNS, CDR2 SASEGT. The CDR3 extends over 13 amino acids. The sequenced sample consisted of blood. This sequence originates from a middle-aged man with Graves' hyperthyroidism that later progressed to Graves' ophthalmopathy. The V gene is TRBV6-1, the J gene TRBJ1-1, with 8 positions matching TRBD1. The CDR3 protein is CASLRTGSTEAFF. CDR3 in DNA: TGTGCCAGCTTACGGACAGGGAGCACTGAAGCTTTCTTT.